Sequencing of this T cell receptor beta chain was carried out in a study of CD8 T cells in Susac syndrome. CD8+ and CD4+ T cells taken from blood had their TCR beta sequenced. In the multiple sclerosis control group, patients were treatment-naive and had stable or active relapsing-remitting disease. TEMRA cells were FACS-enriched, while CD8+ and CD4+ T cells were negatively isolated. cDNA came from about 0.5 to 1 ug RNA primed by random hexamers. By means of immunoSEQ multiplex PCR, TCR beta CDR3 spanning 54 Vbeta and 13 Jbeta underwent amplification. In TCRdb, the immunoSEQ multiplex PCR reads were re-called with MiXCR into one record per CDR3 protein. The table records about 70,000 distinct CDR3 sequences, over 90% of them present only once. Germline CDR1 and CDR2: LNHNV and YYDKDF (reference sequence). Trimming cost V 8 bases and J 10 bases, with 15 bases left between them. The CDR3 loop spans 13 amino acids.

This TCR derives from a human donor with multiple sclerosis. The rearrangement uses TRBV15 and TRBJ1-6, with D possibly TRBD1 on 6 matching bases. Input material: CD4+ T cells from PBMCs. CDR3 DNA sequence: TGTGCCACCGGAACAGGGATGGGGTCACCCCTCCACTTT. The encoded protein is CATGTGMGSPLHF.